This section outlines one T cell receptor beta chain sequence together with its context. This clonotype has ten or more counts. This clone's antigen is unknown. One base away there is no much larger clone; base qualities are not given. The data were obtained in a study of early T cells in non-severe SARS-CoV-2 infection listed by TCRdb under 2021. In terms of the full investigation: TCR sequencing used bulk RNA from unsorted whole blood, so alpha and beta chains could not be paired. General conclusions and limits of the study: Matching against VDJdb was skewed toward anti-spike CD8 responses, likely underestimated virus-specific expansions, and missed private and CD4 specificities.

Set within a cohort of healthcare workers in London, UK, this nested case-control study involved weekly PCR testing of nasopharyngeal swabs along with blood sampling. Healthcare workers were recruited during the week of the UK lockdown, between 23 and 31 March 2020, and followed weekly for up to roughly 15 weeks. CDR1 is given as MNHEY and CDR2 as SVGEGT, both from the germline V gene. The CDR3 measures 14 amino acids from cysteine to phenylalanine. Here the CDR3 DNA is all that survives: 42 bases in frame from base 1. V is pared back by 8 bases and J by 1 base, with 11 bases lying between the germline termini. The method was 5' RACE. Data came from a NextSeq 500. Unique molecular identifiers were attached to individual cDNA molecules in the TCR library protocol so that sequencing error and PCR bias could be corrected. TCR alpha and beta chains were both sequenced, and the abundances of alpha and beta sequences in each sample were closely correlated with each other. For the original study's pipeline: Decombinator V4 was used to perform V gene, J gene and CDR3 annotation of TCR sequences. Expanded TCRs were defined as changing significantly between any two time points under a Poisson model with p below 0.0001. TCR abundances were normalised to the total number of TCRs sequenced per sample and were expressed as counts per million. TRAV1-2 paired with TRAJ12, TRAJ20 or TRAJ33 defined MAIT TCRs, while TRAV10 paired with TRAJ18 defined iNKT TCRs. VDJdb, accessed on 1 November 2021, was searched for TCRs annotated for CMV, EBV and SARS-CoV-2, and TCRs annotated for more than one antigen were excluded. The public reads were quality trimmed at Q25 with fastp and then assembled into clones with MiXCR by TCRdb, keeping productive beta chains. Every distinct CDR3 protein forms one entry, paired with its most common genes and DNA. The V and J calls were not made by the authors but by TCRdb's processing. The sample table holds 42,000 or so distinct CDR3 sequences, of which around 10% were seen once. Jointly, the top ten make up 20% to 25% of the sample.

The sample taken for sequencing was whole blood. This TCR was sampled from an adult who was a healthcare worker with PCR-confirmed SARS-CoV-2 infection or an uninfected control (not recorded which). The chain is assembled from TRBV6-2 or TRBV6-3 and TRBJ2-2; the D region possibly corresponds to TRBD1 (6 bases align). The CDR3 has the sequence CASGGLLNTGELFF. The DNA sequence is given as TGTGCCAGCGGGGGCCTATTGAACACCGGGGAGCTGTTTTTT.